Shown below are 22 T cell receptor beta chains from a single sample sequenced in a study of blood T cell repertoires in COVID-19. TCRdb's copy holds only in-frame clones and misses some; the assay was immunoSEQ multiplex PCR. The sample shows about 110,000 clones, about 85% of them seen only once. The specimen sequenced was peripheral blood. These TCRs come from a man aged 40-49 years with acute or convalescent COVID-19.

This rearrangement joins TRBV5-1 to TRBJ2-7, with 7 bases aligning to TRBD1. The CDR3 runs 13 residues. Trimming cost V 4 bases and J 5 bases; bases outside gene matches: 6. Germline V CDR1 and CDR2: SGHRS, YFSETQ. The CDR3 region has the DNA TGCGCCAGCAGCGGAGACAGGGTTGACGAGCAGTACTTC. Protein product: CASSGDRVDEQYF. The full variable domain, its missing parts supplied by reference TRBV5-1 and TRBJ2-7, is KAGVTQTPRYLIKTRGQQVTLSCSPISGHRSVSWYQQTPGQGLQFLFEYFSETQRNKGNFPGRFSGRQFSNSRSEMNVSTLELGDSALYLCASSGDRVDEQYFGPGTRLTVT.

The rearrangement links TRBV7-9 to TRBJ1-4, with D unclear. V lost 1 base and J lost 6, with 9 bases in between. CDR1 is SEHNR, CDR2 FQNEAQ, per germline (reference sequence). The CDR3 length is 14 residues. The chain's CDR3 is CASSLDRADEKLFF. The CDR3 DNA follows: TGTGCCAGCAGCTTAGACAGAGCTGATGAAAAACTGTTTTTT.

The table lists this clone with a few counts. The rearrangement links TRBV5-1 to TRBJ1-6; possibly TRBD1 for D (6 bases). The V and J ends lost 0 bases and 10 bases respectively, with 20 bases between them. Germline CDR1 and CDR2: SGHRS and YFSETQ. This CDR3 is 17 amino acids long. The CDR3, as DNA: TGCGCCAGCAGCTTGGATCTGGCAGGGGTAATTCCCTCACCCCTCCACTTT. It codes for CASSLDLAGVIPSPLHF.

This clone was detected once. The chain carries TRBV6-5 and TRBJ1-3, with no clear D. From germline, CDR1 is MNHEY and CDR2 SVGAGI. Trimming stripped 10 bases from V and 4 bases from J, with 20 bases between. This CDR3 is built from 15 residues. CDR3 sequence: CATISTGGWGNTIYF. For the CDR3, the DNA is TGTGCCACCATTTCGACGGGAGGTTGGGGAAACACCATATATTTT.

This clone was observed a handful of times. This chain uses TRBV4-2 with TRBJ2-3, with 7 bases lining up with TRBD2. Germline assignment: CDR1 LGHNA and CDR2 YNFKEQ. Trimming cost V 2 bases and J 1 base; bases outside gene matches: 6. The CDR3 covers 16 residues. As DNA, the CDR3 is TGTGCCAGCAGCCAATTAGCGGGCGGCGGCACAGATACGCAGTATTTT. This translates into CASSQLAGGGTDTQYF.

This chain uses TRBV7-8 with TRBJ2-5; 10 bases are a match to TRBD2. The J segment lost 5 bases and the V segment lost 9 bases, leaving 18 bases of the junction unmatched. CDR1 and CDR2 from the germline V gene are SGHVS and FQNEAQ. CDR3 length equals 17 residues. CDR3 amino acids: CASTEERGGRRAETQYF. CDR3 sequence (DNA): TGTGCCAGTACAGAGGAGCGGGGGGGCCGGAGGGCTGAGACCCAGTACTTC.

V gene TRBV18 combines with J gene TRBJ2-7, with 8 bases fitting TRBD2. This CDR3 is built from 14 residues. Per the germline V gene, CDR1 is KGHSH and CDR2 is LQKENI. Trimming cost V 3 bases and J 2 bases; bases outside gene matches: 3. The CDR3: CASSPAGGPYEQYF. Here the CDR3 DNA reads TGTGCCAGCTCACCGGCGGGGGGCCCCTACGAGCAGTACTTC. The full variable domain, in which reference TRBV18 and TRBJ2-7 provide the parts outside the CDR3, is NAGVMQNPRHLVRRRGQEARLRCSPMKGHSHVYWYRQLPEEGLKFMVYLQKENIIDESGMPKERFSAEFPKEGPSILRIQQVVRGDSAAYFCASSPAGGPYEQYFGPGTRLTVT.

The J gene is TRBJ1-3, the V gene TRBV7-3; D is unclear. The germline CDR1 and CDR2 sequences are SGHTA and FQGTGA. V lost 2 bases and J 2 bases, leaving 10 bases between the germline ends. The CDR3 is made up of 15 amino acids. The CDR3 bases are TGTGCCAGCAGCTTATTTTCAGGAACTGGAAACACCATATATTTT. It is translated as CASSLFSGTGNTIYF. Based on the CDR3 plus reference TRBV7-3 and TRBJ1-3, the full variable domain is GAGVSQTPSNKVTEKGKYVELRCDPISGHTALYWYRQSLGQGPEFLIYFQGTGAADDSGLPNDRFFAVRPEGSVSTLKIQRTERGDSAVYLCASSLFSGTGNTIYFGEGSWLTVV.

This chain connects TRBV5-5 to TRBJ2-7; 7 positions agree with TRBD1. Germline V gives CDR1 SGHKS, CDR2 YYEKEE (reference sequence). The CDR3 has 15 residues. The junction had 11 bases not matched to a gene; V was cut back by 4 bases and J by 4 bases. CDR3 DNA sequence: TGTGCCAGCAGCCGATGGACGGGACAGCAATACGAGCAGTACTTC. Translation gives CASSRWTGQQYEQYF.

This clone was detected once. The genes are TRBV29-1 and TRBJ2-7; 7 bases fit TRBD1. CDR1 SQVTM and CDR2 ANQGSEA come from the germline V gene. CDR3 length: 12 residues. V shed 7 bases and J 6 bases; nucleotides not matched to a gene: 9. The CDR3 reads CSASGQTSEQYF. DNA for the CDR3: TGCAGCGCTTCGGGACAGACGAGCGAGCAGTACTTC.

The gene calls are TRBV18 and TRBJ2-3, with D unclear. V gave up 3 bases and J gave up 3 bases, with 25 bases separating them. The CDR3 covers 19 residues. Germline lookup yields CDR1 KGHSH and CDR2 LQKENI. The CDR3 loop reads CASSPSRAYGWSKTDTQYF. The CDR3 DNA reads as TGTGCCAGCTCACCCTCGCGAGCTTATGGTTGGTCTAAAACAGATACGCAGTATTTT.

Only one count was recorded for this clone. The CDR3 DNA follows: TGTGCCAGCAGCTTATATCAGGGCGATGAAGCTTTCTTT. Protein product: CASSLYQGDEAFF. This chain joins TRBV11-3 and TRBJ1-1; a possible D gene is TRBD1 (5 bases). Trimming left V 2 bases short and J 7 bases short, with 11 bases between. CDR1 is SGHNT and CDR2 is YENEEA in the germline V gene. This CDR3 has 13 residues.

The chain links TRBV27 to TRBJ1-6; 9 bases are shared with TRBD1. The CDR3 is 14 amino acids. Per the germline V gene, CDR1 is MNHEY and CDR2 is SMNVEV (reference sequence). V trimming: 8 bases; J trimming: 2 bases; junction bases outside the gene matches: 1. CDR3 nucleotides: TGTGCCAGCGGGACAGGGACCTATAATTCACCCCTCCACTTT. Protein product: CASGTGTYNSPLHF.

This sequence joins TRBV7-3 and TRBJ1-2, with D unclear. Per germline, CDR1 SGHTA and CDR2 FQGTGA. V was trimmed by 1 base and J by 0 bases, leaving 12 bases between them. CDR3 length: 16 residues. The CDR3 is CASSLIQTKANYGYTF. The CDR3 DNA is TGTGCCAGCAGCTTAATTCAGACAAAAGCTAACTATGGCTACACCTTC. The full variable domain, completed using reference TRBV7-3 and TRBJ1-2, is GAGVSQTPSNKVTEKGKYVELRCDPISGHTALYWYRQSLGQGPEFLIYFQGTGAADDSGLPNDRFFAVRPEGSVSTLKIQRTERGDSAVYLCASSLIQTKANYGYTFGSGTRLTVV.

The chain uses TRBV18 and TRBJ1-4; a weak D match, TRBD1 (6 bases). The CDR3 is 15 residues long. Germline V CDR1 and CDR2: KGHSH, LQKENI. Trimming took off 1 base at V and 3 bases at J, with 9 bases between the two ends. CDR3 nucleotides: TGTGCCAGCTCACCACGGACAGTCCCTAATGAAAAACTGTTTTTT. Its protein is CASSPRTVPNEKLFF.

This clone was detected only a few times. Other nucleotide sequences from this sample produce the same CDR3. This chain uses TRBV29-1 with TRBJ2-1; 10 bases agree with TRBD1. Per germline, CDR1 SQVTM and CDR2 ANQGSEA. The CDR3 runs to 13 residues. The J segment lost 6 bases and the V segment lost 3 bases, leaving 2 bases of the junction unmatched. The DNA for the CDR3 is TGCAGCGTTGAGGGACAGGGGAGCAATGAGCAGTTCTTC. It yields the protein CSVEGQGSNEQFF.

The CDR3 reads CASSPNWDRVKYEQYF. The CDR3 coding sequence is TGCGCCAGCAGCCCCAATTGGGACAGGGTGAAATACGAGCAGTACTTC. This chain uses TRBV4-1 with TRBJ2-7; 9 nucleotides match TRBD1. The CDR3 loop spans 16 amino acids. Germline V gives CDR1 MGHRA, CDR2 YSYEKL. V gave up 4 bases and J gave up 4 bases; unmatched junction bases: 11.

The chain is built from TRBV6-4 and TRBJ2-3; 8 bases fit TRBD2. The CDR3 contains 15 residues. The germline V gene has CDR1 MRHNA and CDR2 SNTAGT. V gave up 5 bases and J gave up 1 base; unmatched junction bases: 5. DNA of the CDR3: TGTGCCAGCAGTAACGGGCGGGGGGGCACAGATACGCAGTATTTT. Encoded protein: CASSNGRGGTDTQYF.

V usage is TRBV3-1 (or the pseudogene TRBV3-2) and J usage is TRBJ2-3, with 7 bases identical to TRBD2. The V gene's germline CDR1 is LGHDT and CDR2 YNNKEL (reference sequence). This CDR3 contains 15 residues. J gave up 6 bases and V 3 bases, and 9 bases lay outside the gene matches. CDR3 sequence (DNA): TGTGCCAGCAGCCAGGCTAGCGGCCCCCCGGATACGCAGTATTTT. It specifies CASSQASGPPDTQYF.

This clone was counted once. The chain has TRBV9 and TRBJ2-2, with D perhaps matching TRBD2 (7 bases). Trimming cost V 1 base and J 4 bases, with 14 bases left between them. This CDR3 region has 16 residues. Germline values: CDR1 SGDLS, CDR2 YYNGEE. The CDR3 DNA follows: TGTGCCAGCAGCGTATCCGGGGGGCAGGTCACCGGGGAGCTGTTTTTT. Its translation is CASSVSGGQVTGELFF.

The chain employs TRBV6-2 or TRBV6-3 and TRBJ2-1; 9 bases agree with TRBD1. The CDR3 extends over 17 amino acids. Looked up from germline, CDR1 is MNHEY and CDR2 is SVGEGT. Trimming cost V 0 bases and J 8 bases; bases outside gene matches: 11. CDR3 sequence (DNA): TGTGCCAGCAGTTACTCGATAACAGGGGGCTGGACCGATGAGCAGTTCTTC. Translating it yields CASSYSITGGWTDEQFF.

This clone was counted between two and nine times. The chain recombines TRBV7-7 with TRBJ1-3, with TRBD1 matching 9 bases. V lost 5 bases and J lost 8; bases outside the gene matches: 4. The germline V gene encodes CDR1 SSHAT and CDR2 FNYEAQ (reference sequence). The CDR3 loop spans 13 amino acids. The CDR3 loop reads CASSVDRGDTIYF. CDR3 DNA sequence: TGTGCCAGCAGCGTTGACAGGGGGGACACCATATATTTT.